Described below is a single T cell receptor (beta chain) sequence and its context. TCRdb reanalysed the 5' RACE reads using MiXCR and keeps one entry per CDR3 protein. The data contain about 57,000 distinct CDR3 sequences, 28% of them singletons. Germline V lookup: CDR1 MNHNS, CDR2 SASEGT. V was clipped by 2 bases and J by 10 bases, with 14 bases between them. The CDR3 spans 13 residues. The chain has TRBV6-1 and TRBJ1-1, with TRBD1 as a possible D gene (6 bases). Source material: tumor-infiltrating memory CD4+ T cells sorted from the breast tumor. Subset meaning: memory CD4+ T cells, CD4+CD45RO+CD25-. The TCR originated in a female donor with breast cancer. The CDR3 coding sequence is TGTGCCAGCAGTGAACGGGGAGGCAGGGGAGCTTTCTTT. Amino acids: CASSERGGRGAFF.